The rows below give T cell receptor beta chains drawn from one sample of a study of shared clonotypes between healthy human individuals. Produced via immunoSEQ multiplex PCR; TCRdb's table is partial and in-frame only. This sample yields around 2,000,000 clones, of which about 94% are seen a single time; roughly 1% belongs to the top ten. The specimen sequenced was naive CD8+ T cells sorted from blood. The receptor source for this set is a man younger than 35 in good health. Both conserved end residues are part of each CDR3. Fields, in order: D gene, J gene, clone size, V gene, CDR3 protein, CDR3 DNA. A D gene is named only where the DNA matches it firmly. A clone size is listed for some rows: how often the clone was seen (once, few, many), or a class if it is expanded.

D: -
J: TRBJ2-1
size: few
V: TRBV19
CDR3: CASSIDQGTGNEQFF
DNA: TGTGCCAGTAGTATAGATCAGGGGACGGGAAATGAGCAGTTCTTC

D: -
J: TRBJ1-2
size: -
V: TRBV5-6
CDR3: CASSLGTANYGYTF
DNA: TGTGCCAGCAGCTTAGGGACGGCTAACTATGGCTACACCTTC

D: -
J: TRBJ2-3
size: -
V: TRBV5-4
CDR3: CASSLLGDTQYF
DNA: TGTGCCAGCAGCTTGCTGGGAGATACGCAGTATTTT

D: -
J: TRBJ1-1
size: -
V: TRBV29-1
CDR3: CSVCDPGGTEAFF
DNA: TGCAGCGTTTGCGACCCGGGTGGGACTGAAGCTTTCTTT

D: TRBD2
J: TRBJ2-1
size: -
V: TRBV29-1
CDR3: CSVGLAGGIDNEQFF
DNA: TGCAGCGTTGGACTAGCGGGGGGGATCGACAATGAGCAGTTCTTC

D: -
J: TRBJ2-5
size: -
V: TRBV27
CDR3: CASSFAGQETQYF
DNA: TGTGCCAGCAGTTTTGCAGGTCAAGAGACCCAGTACTTC

D: TRBD2
J: TRBJ2-1
size: -
V: TRBV30
CDR3: CAWTLGGSSYNEQFF
DNA: TGTGCCTGGACATTAGGCGGGAGCTCCTACAATGAGCAGTTCTTC

D: -
J: TRBJ2-1
size: -
V: TRBV7-9
CDR3: CASSLAQEQFF
DNA: TGTGCCAGCAGCTTAGCTCAAGAGCAGTTCTTC

D: TRBD2
J: TRBJ2-7
size: -
V: TRBV28
CDR3: CASREGTYEQYF
DNA: TGTGCCTCGCGGGAGGGGACCTACGAGCAGTACTTC

D: -
J: TRBJ2-7
size: -
V: TRBV9
CDR3: CASSVDSFSYEQYF
DNA: TGTGCCAGCAGCGTAGACAGCTTCTCCTACGAGCAGTACTTC

D: -
J: TRBJ1-2
size: -
V: TRBV5-4
CDR3: CASSFQGGYSGYTF
DNA: TGTGCCAGCAGCTTCCAGGGAGGTTATTCTGGCTACACCTTC

D: -
J: TRBJ2-7
size: -
V: TRBV18
CDR3: CASSPRSRTKEHEQYF
DNA: TGTGCCAGCTCACCAAGGTCTCGGACCAAGGAACACGAGCAGTACTTC

D: -
J: TRBJ1-6
size: -
V: TRBV5-1
CDR3: CASSLGQLDNSPLHF
DNA: TGCGCCAGCAGCTTGGGACAGCTTGATAATTCACCCCTCCACTTT

D: -
J: TRBJ2-3
size: -
V: TRBV28
CDR3: CASSSAGGTDTQYF
DNA: TGTGCCAGCAGTAGCGCCGGGGGCACAGATACGCAGTATTTT

D: TRBD1
J: TRBJ1-2
size: -
V: TRBV18
CDR3: CASSPPGQGYYGYTF
DNA: TGTGCCAGCTCACCACCGGGACAGGGGTACTATGGCTACACCTTC

D: TRBD1
J: TRBJ2-7
size: once
V: TRBV13
CDR3: CASRDSPSYEQYF
DNA: TGTGCCAGCCGGGACAGCCCCTCCTACGAGCAGTACTTC

D: -
J: TRBJ2-1
size: -
V: TRBV27
CDR3: CASSLGGSNEQFF
DNA: TGTGCCAGCAGTTTAGGGGGTAGCAATGAGCAGTTCTTC

D: TRBD1
J: TRBJ1-5
size: -
V: TRBV6-1
CDR3: CASSYLGQGNQPQHF
DNA: TGTGCCAGCAGCTACCTTGGACAGGGGAATCAGCCCCAGCATTTT

D: TRBD1
J: TRBJ2-1
size: -
V: TRBV7-3
CDR3: CASSLIVGQGSKQFF
DNA: TGTGCCAGCAGCTTAATTGTGGGACAGGGGTCGAAGCAGTTCTTC

D: TRBD1
J: TRBJ2-7
size: -
V: TRBV7-9
CDR3: CASSFGQGNYEQYF
DNA: TGTGCCAGCAGCTTCGGACAGGGCAACTACGAGCAGTACTTC

D: -
J: TRBJ2-2
size: -
V: TRBV6-5
CDR3: CASSYSGVGGELFF
DNA: TGTGCCAGCAGTTACTCGGGGGTGGGCGGGGAGCTGTTTTTT

D: TRBD1
J: TRBJ2-7
size: -
V: TRBV6-1
CDR3: CASSEAPGTGDEQYF
DNA: TGTGCCAGCAGTGAAGCCCCCGGGACAGGGGACGAGCAGTACTTC

D: -
J: TRBJ2-5
size: -
V: TRBV10-2
CDR3: CASSDVRETQYF
DNA: TGCGCCAGCAGTGACGTAAGAGAGACCCAGTACTTC

D: TRBD2
J: TRBJ2-7
size: -
V: TRBV4-1
CDR3: CASSQGAGATYEQYF
DNA: TGCGCCAGCAGCCAAGGTGCGGGAGCTACCTACGAGCAGTACTTC

D: -
J: TRBJ2-7
size: -
V: TRBV4-1
CDR3: CASSQVLGEQYF
DNA: TGCGCCAGCAGCCAAGTCTTGGGGGAGCAGTACTTC

D: -
J: TRBJ2-1
size: -
V: TRBV9
CDR3: CASSVVGGEDEQFF
DNA: TGTGCCAGCAGCGTAGTCGGGGGAGAAGATGAGCAGTTCTTC

D: -
J: TRBJ1-1
size: -
V: TRBV6-1
CDR3: CASSGPSFMNTEAFF
DNA: TGTGCCAGCAGTGGGCCAAGCTTCATGAACACTGAAGCTTTCTTT

D: TRBD1
J: TRBJ2-1
size: -
V: TRBV7-3
CDR3: CASSLATGGYYNEQFF
DNA: TGTGCCAGCAGCTTAGCCACAGGGGGCTACTACAATGAGCAGTTCTTC

D: -
J: TRBJ2-1
size: -
V: TRBV5-1
CDR3: CASSLYYNEQFF
DNA: TGCGCCAGCAGCCTGTACTACAATGAGCAGTTCTTC

D: -
J: TRBJ1-1
size: once
V: TRBV6-5
CDR3: CASSLTRDGNTEAFF
DNA: TGTGCCAGCAGTTTGACCCGGGACGGGAACACTGAAGCTTTCTTT

D: -
J: TRBJ2-2
size: -
V: TRBV9
CDR3: CASSVALGAGELFF
DNA: TGTGCCAGCAGCGTAGCTCTCGGGGCCGGGGAGCTGTTTTTT

D: -
J: TRBJ1-1
size: -
V: TRBV7-2
CDR3: CASSLAQGRRHEAFF
DNA: TGTGCCAGCAGCTTAGCCCAGGGGCGCCGACATGAAGCTTTCTTT

D: -
J: TRBJ2-2
size: -
V: TRBV9
CDR3: CASSVDEVYTGELFF
DNA: TGTGCCAGCAGCGTAGACGAAGTTTACACCGGGGAGCTGTTTTTT

D: -
J: TRBJ1-4
size: -
V: TRBV6-1
CDR3: CASSEGQFATNEKLFF
DNA: TGTGCCAGCAGTGAGGGACAATTTGCAACTAATGAAAAACTGTTTTTT

D: -
J: TRBJ2-7
size: -
V: TRBV5-4
CDR3: CASSFLDREGEQYF
DNA: TGTGCCAGCAGCTTCTTAGACAGGGAGGGCGAGCAGTACTTC

D: -
J: TRBJ2-7
size: -
V: TRBV27
CDR3: CASSMGLYGEQYF
DNA: TGTGCCAGCAGTATGGGACTTTATGGCGAGCAGTACTTC

D: -
J: TRBJ2-7
size: -
V: TRBV13
CDR3: CASSLEGNQQYF
DNA: TGTGCCAGCAGCTTAGAGGGAAACCAGCAGTACTTC

D: -
J: TRBJ2-6
size: -
V: TRBV7-2
CDR3: CASSLGGFLPLSGANVLTF
DNA: TGTGCCAGCAGCTTAGGGGGGTTTCTGCCCCTCTCTGGGGCCAACGTCCTGACTTTC

D: -
J: TRBJ2-7
size: once
V: TRBV5-8
CDR3: CASTGADSIYEQYF
DNA: TGTGCCAGTACGGGGGCCGATAGCATATACGAGCAGTACTTC

D: -
J: TRBJ1-2
size: once
V: TRBV28
CDR3: CASSRGAGIGGNGYTF
DNA: TGTGCCAGCAGCCGTGGGGCAGGGATCGGGGGGAATGGCTACACCTTC

D: -
J: TRBJ2-7
size: -
V: TRBV28
CDR3: CASSLGAVGAYEQYF
DNA: TGTGCCAGCAGTTTAGGGGCGGTTGGGGCCTACGAGCAGTACTTC

D: -
J: TRBJ1-3
size: -
V: TRBV4-3
CDR3: CASSPEREGRENTIYF
DNA: TGCGCCAGCAGCCCGGAGCGGGAGGGAAGGGAAAACACCATATATTTT

D: -
J: TRBJ2-4
size: -
V: TRBV6-4
CDR3: CASRNRARAKNIQYF
DNA: TGTGCCAGCCGGAACCGGGCAAGAGCCAAAAACATTCAGTACTTC

D: -
J: TRBJ2-1
size: once
V: TRBV2
CDR3: CASRLEPTYNEQFF
DNA: TGTGCCAGCAGGTTAGAACCCACCTACAATGAGCAGTTCTTC

D: TRBD2
J: TRBJ2-2
size: -
V: TRBV7-6
CDR3: CASSLGWTSGGPTGELFF
DNA: TGTGCCAGCAGCTTAGGATGGACTAGCGGGGGACCAACCGGGGAGCTGTTTTTT

D: TRBD2
J: TRBJ2-1
size: once
V: TRBV2
CDR3: CASSDRASGGPDEQFF
DNA: TGTGCCAGCAGTGATAGGGCTAGCGGGGGGCCGGATGAGCAGTTCTTC